This T cell receptor beta chain was found in a study of post-analysis software for immune sequencing data. Findings and limits, study-wide: The authors found that F measure strongly co-clustered same-batch samples. In patients, TRBV5-6, TRBV5-1 and TRBV20-1 belonged to roughly five TRBV segments found more frequently than in controls.

V lost 3 bases and J lost 3; bases outside the gene matches: 11. This CDR3 comprises 16 residues. CDR1 is SQVTM and CDR2 is ANQGSEA in the germline V gene. Built from TCR beta cDNA, the libraries had unique molecular identifiers in them. TCRdb independently ran MiXCR on the PCR reads; one entry per CDR3 protein. Of some 190,000 distinct CDR3 sequences listed, approximately 29% are singletons. As to this clonotype: The antigen is not known.

This sequence joins TRBV29-1 and TRBJ1-1; TRBD1 matches 9 bases. The sequence was obtained from a girl between 2 and 17 years old with multiple sclerosis. Sequencing used blood. CDR3 DNA sequence: TGCAGCGTTGATGAACGGGACAGGGTAGGGTACACTGAAGCTTTCTTT. The encoded protein is CSVDERDRVGYTEAFF.